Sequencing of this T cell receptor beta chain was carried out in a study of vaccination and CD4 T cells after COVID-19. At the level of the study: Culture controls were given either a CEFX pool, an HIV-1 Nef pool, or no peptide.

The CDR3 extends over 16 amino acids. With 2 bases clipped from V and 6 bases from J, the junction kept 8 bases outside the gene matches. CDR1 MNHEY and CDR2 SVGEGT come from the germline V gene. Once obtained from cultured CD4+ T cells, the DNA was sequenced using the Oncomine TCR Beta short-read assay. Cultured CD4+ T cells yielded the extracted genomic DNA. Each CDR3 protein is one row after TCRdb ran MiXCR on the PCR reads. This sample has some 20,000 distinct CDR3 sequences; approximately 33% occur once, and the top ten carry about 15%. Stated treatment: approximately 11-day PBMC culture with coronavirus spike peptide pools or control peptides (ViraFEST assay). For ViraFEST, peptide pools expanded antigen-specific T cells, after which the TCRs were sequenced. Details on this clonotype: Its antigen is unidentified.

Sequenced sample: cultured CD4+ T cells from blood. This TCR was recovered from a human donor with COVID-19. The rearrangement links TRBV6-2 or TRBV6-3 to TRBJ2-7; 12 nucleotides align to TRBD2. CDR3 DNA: TGTGCCAGCAGTTACGCCGGGACTAGCGGGCGGAGCGAGCAGTACTTC. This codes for CASSYAGTSGRSEQYF.